A selection of T cell receptor beta chains follows, all from one sample in a study of blood T cell repertoires in COVID-19. Assay: immunoSEQ multiplex PCR; the TCRdb copy retains only in-frame clones and omits some. This table holds approximately 82,000 clones, 80% to 90% found once. The specimen sequenced was peripheral blood. The receptors derive from a woman aged 55-75 years with acute or convalescent COVID-19. CDR3s include the opening cysteine and the closing phenylalanine or tryptophan. The D gene is left open where the match is weak.

CASRRTGAGTEAFF | TGTGCCAGCAGACGGACAGGGGCTGGCACTGAAGCTTTCTTT | TRBJ1-1 | TRBV6-5 | TRBD1
CASSPPGLAGANYGYTF | TGTGCCAGCAGCCCACCGGGACTCGCGGGGGCAAACTATGGCTACACCTTC | TRBJ1-2 | TRBV7-8 | .
CASSAGLAGGIYEQYF | TGTGCCAGCAGCGCCGGACTAGCGGGGGGGATCTACGAGCAGTACTTC | TRBJ2-7 | TRBV2 | TRBD2
CASSPQGVTGELFF | TGTGCCAGCAGCCCCCAGGGGGTCACCGGGGAGCTGTTTTTT | TRBJ2-2 | TRBV6-4 | TRBD1
CAISGAFTGPVAEAFF | TGTGCCATCAGTGGGGCCTTTACAGGTCCGGTCGCTGAAGCTTTCTTT | TRBJ1-1 | TRBV10-3 | .
CASSLGTYTYNEQFF | TGTGCCAGCAGCTTAGGGACTTACACCTACAATGAGCAGTTCTTC | TRBJ2-1 | TRBV11-3 | .
CSARDEGGYTF | TGCAGTGCTAGAGATGAGGGTGGCTACACCTTC | TRBJ1-2 | TRBV20-1 | .
CASSEGHGTNYGYTF | TGTGCCAGCAGTGAAGGACACGGTACTAACTATGGCTACACCTTC | TRBJ1-2 | TRBV6-4 | .
CASSPPPGGGPWETQYF | TGTGCCAGCAGCCCCCCCCCAGGCGGGGGGCCATGGGAGACCCAGTACTTC | TRBJ2-5 | TRBV3-1/TRBV3-2 | TRBD2
CASSLVTGGRETQYF | TGTGCCAGCAGCTTAGTTACAGGGGGTAGGGAGACCCAGTACTTC | TRBJ2-5 | TRBV11-3 | TRBD1